The 31 T cell receptor beta chains presented below share a single source sample, sequenced in a study of blood T cell repertoires in COVID-19. The table came from immunoSEQ multiplex PCR; TCRdb's copy has only in-frame clones and leaves some out. The sample includes some 94,000 clones, around nine tenths of them seen just once. The sample consisted of peripheral blood. The receptors come from a human donor in a cohort sampled during active COVID-19.

This clone was counted a single time. The chain employs TRBV2 and TRBJ2-3, with TRBD1 as a possible D gene (5 bases). Per the germline V gene, CDR1 is SNHLY and CDR2 is FYNNEI. Trimming stripped 8 bases from V and 2 bases from J, with 8 bases between. The CDR3 runs to 12 residues. The CDR3 region is CASAGNTDTQYF. The CDR3 DNA follows: TGTGCCAGCGCAGGGAACACAGATACGCAGTATTTT.

This clone has just one count. This chain uses TRBV24-1 with TRBJ2-3, with D maybe TRBD2 (6 bases). The germline V gene encodes CDR1 KGHDR and CDR2 SFDVKD. V was pared by 4 bases and J by 5 bases, with 12 bases between. This CDR3 region has 14 residues. The CDR3 DNA reads TGTGCCACCAGTGACTCGGGACTTAAAGATACGCAGTATTTT. It encodes CATSDSGLKDTQYF.

This sequence joins TRBV25-1 and TRBJ1-1; 8 nucleotides match TRBD1. This CDR3 has 12 amino acids. V lost 8 bases to trimming and J lost 11 bases; unmatched junction nucleotides: 10. Germline V gene lookup returns CDR1 MGHDK and CDR2 SYGVNS. CDR3 in DNA: TGTGCCAGCGGACAGGGTTGGAGTGGGGCTTTCTTT. Its translation is CASGQGWSGAFF.

The chain combines TRBV7-9 with TRBJ2-3; D is ambiguous. Germline CDR1 reads SEHNR; CDR2 reads FQNEAQ (reference sequence). The CDR3 spans 15 residues. V lost 2 bases and J 2 bases, leaving 11 bases between the germline ends. CDR3 loop: CASSLLVRSTDTQYF. CDR3 nucleotides: TGTGCCAGCAGCTTACTAGTGAGGTCCACAGATACGCAGTATTTT.

J is TRBJ1-3 and V is TRBV7-8; D not certain. The germline V and J ends were trimmed by 2 bases and 0 bases, with 8 bases remaining between them. This CDR3 has 15 residues. CDR1 is SGHVS and CDR2 is FQNEAQ in the germline V gene. The CDR3 DNA reads as TGTGCCAGCAGCTTAATCTACCCCTCTGGAAACACCATATATTTT. Translated, it gives CASSLIYPSGNTIYF.

This chain connects TRBV3-1 (or the pseudogene TRBV3-2) to TRBJ2-5; 7 bases are shared with TRBD2. Per germline, CDR1 LGHDT and CDR2 YNNKEL (reference sequence). The CDR3 extends over 15 amino acids. V lost 3 bases, J lost 2 bases, and 6 bases stayed unmatched. DNA of the CDR3: TGTGCCAGCAGCCATTTATGGGGGGGGCAAGAGACCCAGTACTTC. Protein sequence: CASSHLWGGQETQYF.

CDR3 in DNA: TGTGCCAGCAGTCCCGGGACTTACACCGGGGAGCTGTTTTTT. It codes for CASSPGTYTGELFF. The chain uses TRBV27 and TRBJ2-2; possible D gene TRBD2, 6 bases. Trimming took off 5 bases at V and 3 bases at J, with 10 bases between the two ends. The CDR3 length is 14 residues. Germline CDR1 MNHEY, CDR2 SMNVEV (reference sequence).

V usage is TRBV28 and J usage is TRBJ1-6; no definite D call. The CDR3 covers 14 residues. Germline V gives CDR1 MDHEN, CDR2 SYDVKM. The germline V and J ends were trimmed by 3 bases and 4 bases, with 7 bases remaining between them. The CDR3 region is CASSLSGYNSPLHF. CDR3 coding DNA: TGTGCCAGCAGTTTGTCCGGGTATAATTCACCCCTCCACTTT.

This clone was seen a single time. The chain links TRBV6-5 to TRBJ1-1; TRBD1 might be the D (6 bases). Germline CDR1 and CDR2: MNHEY and SVGAGI. Trimming removed 6 bases from V and 10 bases from J, with 12 bases in between. The CDR3 runs to 11 residues. CDR3 sequence: CASSTGRSAFF. CDR3 bases: TGTGCCAGCAGCACAGGGCGGTCAGCTTTCTTT.

This chain links TRBV6-1 with TRBJ1-4, with D possibly being TRBD1 (6 bases). This CDR3 region has 14 residues. CDR1 and CDR2 (germline): MNHNS, SASEGT. Trimming removed 2 bases from V and 13 bases from J, with 17 bases in between. The CDR3 loop reads CASSEQGIRWRLFF. CDR3 sequence (DNA): TGTGCCAGCAGTGAACAGGGGATCCGGTGGAGACTGTTTTTT.

Remarks on this clone: Within the sample, other DNA sequences also encode this same CDR3. The CDR3 coding sequence is TGTGCCAGCAGCTTAGGCAGGGACTATGGCTACACCTTC. Protein product: CASSLGRDYGYTF. The chain uses TRBV7-9 and TRBJ1-2; D may be TRBD1 (5 bases). The CDR3 has 13 amino acids. The germline V and J ends were trimmed by 1 base and 3 bases, with 6 bases remaining between them. CDR1 and CDR2 (germline): SEHNR, FQNEAQ (reference sequence).

This clone was seen once. The chain employs TRBV4-1 and TRBJ2-7, with TRBD1 identical over 9 bases. Unmatched junction bases numbered 6, after V lost 3 bases and J lost 0 bases. The CDR3 spans 16 residues. Germline assignment: CDR1 MGHRA and CDR2 YSYEKL. CDR3 region: CASSQRQGVFSYEQYF. The CDR3 region has the DNA TGCGCCAGCAGCCAGCGACAGGGGGTATTCTCCTACGAGCAGTACTTC.

This chain connects TRBV27 to TRBJ1-4, with 8 nucleotides matching TRBD1. With 6 bases clipped from V and 1 base from J, the junction kept 1 base outside the gene matches. This CDR3 is 14 amino acids long. The germline V gene has CDR1 MNHEY and CDR2 SMNVEV (reference sequence). The CDR3 nucleotides read TGTGCCAGCAGAACAGGGGGAACTAATGAAAAACTGTTTTTT. Residues: CASRTGGTNEKLFF. Variable domain in full (rest from reference TRBV27 and TRBJ1-4): EAQVTQNPRYLITVTGKKLTVTCSQNMNHEYMSWYRQDPGLGLRQIYYSMNVEVTDKGDVPEGYKVSRKEKRNFPLILESPSPNQTSLYFCASRTGGTNEKLFFGSGTQLSVL.

This chain links TRBV4-1 with TRBJ1-2, with D perhaps TRBD1 (6 bases). Trimming removed 10 bases from V and 6 bases from J, with 15 bases in between. The CDR3 covers 12 residues. CDR1 is MGHRA, CDR2 YSYEKL, per germline. CDR3 bases: TGCGCCACCGCCGGGGGGGCGCATGGCTACACCTTC. It encodes CATAGGAHGYTF.

This chain joins TRBV19 and TRBJ2-2, with 7 bases lining up with TRBD1. The CDR3 consists of 15 residues. The V segment lost 4 bases and the J segment 4 bases; nucleotides outside the gene matches: 6. Germline-derived CDR1 and CDR2 are LNHDA and SQIVND (reference sequence). The DNA of the CDR3 is TGTGCCAGTAGTACTCAGACAGGGTTCACCGGGGAGCTGTTTTTT. The encoded protein is CASSTQTGFTGELFF.

For this clone: At one of its ends the junction is not consistent with the germline gene, which may arise from a read error. This chain connects TRBV7-7 to TRBJ2-1; no clear D gene. The CDR3 contains 15 residues. Per the germline V gene, CDR1 is SSHAT and CDR2 is FNYEAQ (reference sequence). The CDR3 coding sequence is TGTGCTAGCAGCCCTAGGCCTGGTCCGAAAAATGAGCAGTTCTTC. It translates to CASSPRPGPKNEQFF. Complete variable domain (other parts from reference TRBV7-7 and TRBJ2-1): GAGVSQSPRYKVTKRGQDVTLRCDPISSHATLYWYQQALGQGPEFLTYFNYEAQPDKSGLPSDRFSAERPEGSISTLTIQRTEQRDSAMYRCASSPRPGPKNEQFFGPGTRLTVL.

The chain joins TRBV5-1 to TRBJ2-7; TRBD2 is a possible D gene (6 bases). Germline CDR1 SGHRS, CDR2 YFSETQ. V lost 0 bases, J lost 3 bases, and 13 bases lay in between. This CDR3 has 15 residues. CDR3 nucleotide sequence: TGCGCCAGCAGCTTGGGAGGAGGGGCGAACTACGAGCAGTACTTC. Translating gives CASSLGGGANYEQYF.

The rearrangement joins TRBV2 to TRBJ1-2; D is possibly TRBD1 (6 bases). Germline CDR1 and CDR2: SNHLY and FYNNEI. The CDR3 runs 14 residues. V was trimmed by 6 bases and J by 4 bases, leaving 15 bases between them. The CDR3 nucleotides are TGTGCCAGCAGCTCCACAGGGTCAGGCTATGGCTACACCTTC. Its protein product is CASSSTGSGYGYTF.

The V and J genes are TRBV2 and TRBJ2-3, with 8 bases lining up with TRBD2. J gave up 0 bases and V 4 bases, and 9 bases lay outside the gene matches. CDR1 is SNHLY and CDR2 is FYNNEI in the germline V gene. The CDR3 totals 17 residues. The CDR3 nucleotides read TGTGCCAGCAGTGGTCCCCCCCTAGCGGGCAGCACAGATACGCAGTATTTT. This translates into CASSGPPLAGSTDTQYF.

The CDR3 sequence is CASSLRDRLTDTQYF. The CDR3 region has the DNA TGTGCCAGCAGCCTCCGGGACAGGCTCACAGATACGCAGTATTTT. The chain combines TRBV7-8 with TRBJ2-3, with 8 nucleotides matching TRBD1. This CDR3 contains 15 residues. Trimming took 5 bases from V and 2 from J; bases not matched to a gene: 6. Germline-derived CDR1 and CDR2 are SGHVS and FQNEAQ.

The J gene is TRBJ1-2, the V gene TRBV29-1; D call uncertain. Germline V lookup: CDR1 SQVTM, CDR2 ANQGSEA. Trimming cost V 3 bases and J 5 bases, with 19 bases left between them. The CDR3 is 15 residues long. The DNA for the CDR3 is TGCAGCGTTGAGTTGTTGAGGGATCTGGGGTATGGCTACACCTTC. Amino acid sequence: CSVELLRDLGYGYTF.

The chain couples TRBV28 to TRBJ1-1; D is possibly TRBD1 (5 bases). The germline V and J ends were trimmed by 10 bases and 3 bases, with 18 bases remaining between them. The CDR3 consists of 14 residues. Germline V CDR1 and CDR2: MDHEN, SYDVKM. CDR3 nucleotide sequence: TGTGCCACCGGGGGTCCGAGATGGGACACTGAAGCTTTCTTT. It codes for CATGGPRWDTEAFF.

The rearrangement links TRBV4-3 to TRBJ2-3, with 13 bases matching TRBD2. Germline loops: CDR1 LGHNA, CDR2 YSLEER. Germline trimming cut 6 bases from V and 3 bases from J; bases unmatched to any gene: 9. This CDR3 region has 17 residues. The DNA for the CDR3 is TGCGCCAGCAGTCACTATTGGACTAGCGGGAGAACAGATACGCAGTATTTT. Its protein product is CASSHYWTSGRTDTQYF.

The genes are TRBV5-1 and TRBJ1-4, with 8 bases lining up with TRBD1. J lost 8 bases, V lost 1 base, and 1 base had no gene match. The CDR3 has 13 residues. Germline CDR1 is SGHRS and CDR2 is YFSETQ. CDR3 nucleotides: TGCGCCAGCAGCTTGACAGGGGGGGAAAAACTGTTTTTT. This sequence encodes CASSLTGGEKLFF.

The V and J genes are TRBV11-2 and TRBJ2-3, with 9 bases identical to TRBD2. Trimming cost V 6 bases and J 5 bases; bases outside gene matches: 9. Per germline, CDR1 SGHAT and CDR2 FQNNGV. The CDR3 consists of 15 residues. This chain's CDR3 is CASSSLAGVRDTQYF. In nucleotides, the CDR3 is TGTGCCAGCAGTTCATTAGCGGGGGTTCGAGATACGCAGTATTTT.

The rearrangement links TRBV2 to TRBJ2-1; D is undetermined. V was cut by 7 bases and J by 3 bases, with 7 bases left in between. From germline, CDR1 is SNHLY and CDR2 FYNNEI. The CDR3 contains 12 residues. This CDR3 reads CASISYYNEQFF. In DNA, the CDR3 is TGTGCCAGCATCTCCTACTACAATGAGCAGTTCTTC.

The chain combines TRBV18 with TRBJ1-1; D not resolved. Trimming stripped 3 bases from V and 5 bases from J, with 16 bases between. CDR3 size: 15 residues. Germline V CDR1 and CDR2: KGHSH, LQKENI. The CDR3 loop reads CASSPGTSGVTEAFF. Here the CDR3 DNA reads TGTGCCAGCTCACCCGGAACCTCCGGGGTTACTGAAGCTTTCTTT.

The rearrangement joins TRBV5-1 to TRBJ2-2; D unclear. The CDR3 has 16 amino acids. V lost 1 base to trimming and J lost 3 bases, with 13 bases between them. Germline V gene data show CDR1 as SGHRS and CDR2 as YFSETQ. CDR3 bases: TGCGCCAGCAGCTTGTTCATAGAGGCTGACACCGGGGAGCTGTTTTTT. Translation: CASSLFIEADTGELFF.

This chain joins TRBV14 and TRBJ2-7; 10 positions match TRBD2. V lost 4 bases and J lost 1; bases outside the gene matches: 10. From germline, CDR1 is SGHDN and CDR2 FVKESK. CDR3 length: 17 amino acids. The CDR3 reads CASSPHVWTSGSYEQYF. Here the CDR3 DNA reads TGTGCCAGCAGCCCCCACGTCTGGACTAGCGGATCCTACGAGCAGTACTTC.

This chain joins TRBV18 and TRBJ2-1; 9 bases agree with TRBD2. CDR1 is KGHSH and CDR2 is LQKENI in the germline V gene. This CDR3 has 15 amino acids. V shed 5 bases, J shed 4 bases, and the junction held 6 bases outside the gene matches. Written as DNA, the CDR3 is TGTGCCAGCTCAATTAGCGGGAGCGATTACAATGAGCAGTTCTTC. Amino acid sequence: CASSISGSDYNEQFF.

The V call is TRBV30, the J call TRBJ1-5; 9 bases align to TRBD1. The CDR3 totals 15 residues. The V segment lost 3 bases and the J segment 0 bases; nucleotides outside the gene matches: 3. From germline, CDR1 is GTSNPN and CDR2 SVGIG (reference sequence). CDR3 residues: CAWSGTGFSNQPQHF. The CDR3 DNA reads TGTGCCTGGAGCGGGACAGGGTTTAGCAATCAGCCCCAGCATTTT.